These 31 T cell receptor beta chains came from one sample sequenced in a study of PD-1 blockade in classical Hodgkin lymphoma. The patients all showed relapse after autologous stem cell transplantation, while their brentuximab vedotin exposure varied. The protocol was immunoSEQ multiplex PCR, while the TCRdb copy is restricted to in-frame clones and leaves out a portion. This sample has tens of thousands of clones, with around 91% found just once. Here the sequenced sample was peripheral blood mononuclear cells (PBMCs), taken at baseline. The receptors originated from a human donor with classical Hodgkin lymphoma.

The rearrangement joins TRBV6-1 to TRBJ2-2; TRBD2 might be the D (6 bases). The V gene lost 2 bases and the J gene lost 6 bases, with 13 bases spanning the gap. The CDR3 covers 15 residues. In germline, CDR1 is MNHNS, CDR2 SASEGT. The CDR3 DNA follows: TGTGCCAGCAGTGAACTAGCGCCGCTTGCCGGGGAGCTGTTTTTT. It yields the protein CASSELAPLAGELFF.

The rearrangement links TRBV29-1 to TRBJ2-5; the D call may be TRBD1 or TRBD2 (5 bases each). V gave up 3 bases and J gave up 5 bases, with 16 bases separating them. The CDR3 is 14 residues long. Germline V gives CDR1 SQVTM, CDR2 ANQGSEA. CDR3 DNA: TGCAGCGTTGATAGGGGAGACCCATGGGAGACCCAGTACTTC. It codes for CSVDRGDPWETQYF.

This clone appeared a single time. The V gene is TRBV18, the J gene TRBJ2-2, with a possible D match to TRBD1 (6 bases). V was pared by 0 bases and J by 2 bases, with 7 bases between. The CDR3 spans 15 residues. Germline CDR1 reads KGHSH; CDR2 reads LQKENI. The CDR3 DNA reads as TGTGCCAGCTCACCACCTGGGACAAACACCGGGGAGCTGTTTTTT. Its translation is CASSPPGTNTGELFF. The complete variable domain, with remaining parts taken from reference TRBV18 and TRBJ2-2, reads NAGVMQNPRHLVRRRGQEARLRCSPMKGHSHVYWYRQLPEEGLKFMVYLQKENIIDESGMPKERFSAEFPKEGPSILRIQQVVRGDSAAYFCASSPPGTNTGELFFGEGSRLTVL.

The V call is TRBV19, the J call TRBJ1-5; 8 positions match TRBD1. The germline CDR1 and CDR2 sequences are LNHDA and SQIVND (reference sequence). Trimming took 0 bases from V and 7 from J; bases not matched to a gene: 2. This CDR3 comprises 14 residues. As DNA, the CDR3 is TGTGCCAGTAGTATAGACGACAGGGGCCAGCCCCAGCATTTT. Translated: CASSIDDRGQPQHF. Variable domain in full (rest from reference TRBV19 and TRBJ1-5): DGGITQSPKYLFRKEGQNVTLSCEQNLNHDAMYWYRQDPGQGLRLIYYSQIVNDFQKGDIAEGYSVSREKKESFPLTVTSAQKNPTAFYLCASSIDDRGQPQHFGDGTRLSIL.

The J gene is TRBJ2-7, the V gene TRBV5-5, with TRBD1 identical over 9 bases. CDR1 and CDR2 (germline): SGHKS, YYEKEE (reference sequence). The CDR3 is made up of 14 amino acids. The V gene end was trimmed by 4 bases and the J gene end by 7 bases; junction bases not matched to a gene: 9. In DNA form, the CDR3 reads TGTGCCAGCAGCGTGGGACAGGGATTGGGAGAGCAGTACTTC. Translation: CASSVGQGLGEQYF.

The chain joins TRBV14 to TRBJ2-3; possibly TRBD1 or TRBD2 for D (5 bases each). CDR1 SGHDN and CDR2 FVKESK come from the germline V gene. The CDR3 has 12 residues. V was pared by 4 bases and J by 6 bases, with 8 bases between. The CDR3 nucleotides are TGTGCCAGCAGCCGCTGGGGGGATACGCAGTATTTT. It translates to CASSRWGDTQYF. Drawing the rest from reference TRBV14 and TRBJ2-3, the complete variable domain is EAGVTQFPSHSVIEKGQTVTLRCDPISGHDNLYWYRRVMGKEIKFLLHFVKESKQDESGMPNNRFLAERTGGTYSTLKVQPAELEDSGVYFCASSRWGDTQYFGPGTRLTVL.

This sequence joins TRBV2 and TRBJ2-2, with no clear D. V was pared by 0 bases and J by 5 bases, with 7 bases between. Germline loops: CDR1 SNHLY, CDR2 FYNNEI. CDR3 size: 14 residues. The CDR3 reads CASSEARETGELFF. DNA for the CDR3: TGTGCCAGCAGTGAAGCAAGGGAAACCGGGGAGCTGTTTTTT. Complete variable domain (other parts from reference TRBV2 and TRBJ2-2): EPEVTQTPSHQVTQMGQEVILRCVPISNHLYFYWYRQILGQKVEFLVSFYNNEISEKSEIFDDQFSVERPDGSNFTLKIRSTKLEDSAMYFCASSEARETGELFFGEGSRLTVL.

This sequence joins TRBV23-1 and TRBJ1-6; D might be TRBD1 (5 bases). TRBV23-1 is an ORF, and what it does is uncertain. The V and J ends lost 2 bases and 5 bases respectively, with 13 bases between them. The CDR3 covers 16 residues. CDR3 protein: CASSQRPTEDNSPLHF. CDR3 nucleotides: TGCGCCAGCAGTCAAAGACCGACAGAAGATAATTCACCCCTCCACTTT.

This clone was seen a few times. The rearrangement joins TRBV19 to TRBJ1-6; tentative D call: TRBD1 (6 bases). The CDR3 has 14 amino acids. V lost 5 bases to trimming and J lost 14 bases, with 19 bases between them. CDR1 and CDR2 from the germline V gene are LNHDA and SQIVND (reference sequence). The CDR3 nucleotides are TGTGCCAGTAGTTCAACAGGGAGAAGTGAAGCCCTCCACTTT. This translates into CASSSTGRSEALHF.

The gene calls are TRBV6-1 and TRBJ2-1, with a possible D match to TRBD1 (6 bases). The CDR3 runs to 17 residues. The germline V and J ends were trimmed by 4 bases and 4 bases, with 20 bases remaining between them. Germline lookup yields CDR1 MNHNS and CDR2 SASEGT. The DNA of the CDR3 is TGTGCCAGCAGTGGGTGGGACATAGGGACCGAATACAATGAGCAGTTCTTC. Amino acid sequence: CASSGWDIGTEYNEQFF.

The V gene is TRBV7-9, the J gene TRBJ2-1; D gene ambiguous. The V gene lost 8 bases and the J gene lost 5 bases, with 4 bases spanning the gap. Germline V gene sequence: CDR1 SEHNR, CDR2 FQNEAQ (reference sequence). The CDR3 spans 10 residues. The CDR3 DNA reads as TGTGCCAGCTCGAACAATGAGCAGTTCTTC. As protein: CASSNNEQFF.

This clone was recorded once. CDR3 bases: TGTGCCTGCCGGGACCCATCACGCGGTGGCTACACCTTC. The encoded protein is CACRDPSRGGYTF. The genes are TRBV10-3 and TRBJ1-2; a weak D match, TRBD1 (5 bases). Germline lookup yields CDR1 ENHRY and CDR2 SYGVKD. Trimming left V 11 bases short and J 7 bases short, with 20 bases between. The CDR3 totals 13 residues.

The rearrangement uses TRBV4-1 and TRBJ1-1; D gene uncertain. Trimming removed 1 base from V and 1 base from J, with 4 bases in between. CDR1 and CDR2 (germline): MGHRA, YSYEKL. This CDR3 is built from 13 residues. The CDR3 sequence: CASSQVTNTEAFF. The CDR3 nucleotides are TGCGCCAGCAGCCAAGTAACGAACACTGAAGCTTTCTTT.

This clone was seen more than once but under ten times. This chain joins TRBV6-5 and TRBJ2-7, with TRBD1 matching over 9 bases. Germline assignment: CDR1 MNHEY and CDR2 SVGAGI. This CDR3 spans 16 amino acids. Trimming at V came to 0 bases and at J to 1 base, leaving 4 bases not matched to a gene. CDR3: CASSYSIGTGSYEQYF. As DNA, the CDR3 is TGTGCCAGCAGTTACTCGATCGGGACAGGGTCCTACGAGCAGTACTTC.

The V and J genes are TRBV7-9 and TRBJ2-2, with D possibly being TRBD1 or TRBD2 (5 bases each). Germline CDR1 SEHNR, CDR2 FQNEAQ (reference sequence). Trimming cost V 5 bases and J 5 bases, with 18 bases left between them. This CDR3 spans 16 amino acids. The CDR3 DNA follows: TGTGCCAGCAGCCGACAGTGGGACCTCGGAACCGGGGAGCTGTTTTTT. Protein: CASSRQWDLGTGELFF.

The chain recombines TRBV9 with TRBJ2-2; D unclear. Trimming removed 1 base from V and 7 bases from J, with 8 bases in between. The CDR3 consists of 13 residues. The V gene's germline CDR1 is SGDLS and CDR2 YYNGEE. The CDR3 DNA reads TGTGCCAGCAGCGTATCAGGAGTCGGGGAGCTGTTTTTT. This codes for CASSVSGVGELFF.

V usage is TRBV30 and J usage is TRBJ1-1, with TRBD1 as a possible D gene (5 bases). The V end was cut by 4 bases, the J end by 4 bases, with 16 bases between. The CDR3 runs 14 residues. Germline CDR1 is GTSNPN and CDR2 is SVGIG (reference sequence). CDR3 nucleotide sequence: TGTGCCTGGACAGGGCAGGGCCTGGGCACTGAAGCTTTCTTT. It yields the protein CAWTGQGLGTEAFF.

The chain employs TRBV10-3 and TRBJ2-7, with 7 bases matching TRBD2. J was trimmed by 6 bases and V by 6 bases; bases with no gene match: 11. CDR3 length equals 14 residues. From germline, CDR1 is ENHRY and CDR2 SYGVKD. The CDR3: CAIREREISSEQYF. CDR3 DNA sequence: TGTGCCATCAGAGAGCGGGAAATCAGTAGCGAGCAGTACTTC.

The chain couples TRBV5-4 to TRBJ1-1, with TRBD1 matching over 8 bases. The V segment lost 6 bases and the J segment 4 bases; nucleotides outside the gene matches: 8. There are 14 residues in the CDR3. Per germline, CDR1 SGHNT and CDR2 YYREEE (reference sequence). The DNA for the CDR3 is TGTGCCAGCAACCCGACAGGGGAGAGCACTGAAGCTTTCTTT. Translation: CASNPTGESTEAFF.

The rearrangement uses TRBV5-1 and TRBJ2-7; D remains unclear. CDR1 and CDR2 (germline): SGHRS, YFSETQ. The V gene lost 0 bases and the J gene lost 4 bases, with 11 bases spanning the gap. The CDR3 totals 14 residues. The CDR3 DNA reads TGCGCCAGCAGCTTGGGTGGGCCCTTATACGAGCAGTACTTC. It codes for CASSLGGPLYEQYF.

This chain uses TRBV27 with TRBJ2-2; D ambiguous. With 4 bases removed from V and 4 bases from J, the gap between germline ends came to 7 bases. The germline gives CDR1 MNHEY, CDR2 SMNVEV (reference sequence). There are 13 residues in the CDR3. The DNA for the CDR3 is TGTGCCAGCAGTTACATTCCCACCGGGGAGCTGTTTTTT. This gives the protein CASSYIPTGELFF.

The chain couples TRBV5-4 to TRBJ2-2; 9 nucleotides align to TRBD1. Germline V CDR1 and CDR2: SGHNT, YYREEE (reference sequence). Trimming removed 2 bases from V and 7 bases from J; junction bases left unmatched: 6. This CDR3 is built from 15 residues. CDR3 DNA: TGTGCCAGCAGCTTCGGGACAGGGAAGGGCGGGGAGCTGTTTTTT. Protein: CASSFGTGKGGELFF.

The rearrangement joins TRBV7-9 to TRBJ1-3; 7 positions agree with TRBD1. The germline gives CDR1 SEHNR, CDR2 FQNEAQ (reference sequence). With V trimmed by 2 bases and J by 4 bases, 8 bases remained unmatched. The CDR3 totals 16 residues. The chain's CDR3 is CASSLTGTAYGNTIYF. The DNA of the CDR3 is TGTGCCAGCAGCTTAACCGGGACAGCCTACGGAAACACCATATATTTT.

The J gene is TRBJ2-2, the V gene TRBV18; 7 positions match TRBD1. Looked up from germline, CDR1 is KGHSH and CDR2 is LQKENI. V gave up 4 bases and J gave up 4 bases; unmatched junction bases: 6. There are 15 residues in the CDR3. The CDR3 sequence is CASSLIGGSTGELFF. The CDR3 DNA reads as TGTGCCAGCTCACTGATAGGGGGCTCCACCGGGGAGCTGTTTTTT.

The rearrangement uses TRBV19 and TRBJ2-3, with 8 nucleotides matching TRBD2. Germline CDR1 reads LNHDA; CDR2 reads SQIVND (reference sequence). Trimming took 3 bases from V and 0 from J; bases not matched to a gene: 5. The CDR3 has 16 residues. The CDR3 reads CASSMLGGGSTDTQYF. CDR3 coding DNA: TGTGCCAGTAGTATGCTCGGGGGGGGCAGCACAGATACGCAGTATTTT.

This clone was recorded a few times. This chain links TRBV11-2 with TRBJ1-6; 11 bases line up with TRBD1. Unmatched junction bases numbered 12, after V lost 5 bases and J lost 9 bases. CDR3 size: 17 residues. The germline gives CDR1 SGHAT, CDR2 FQNNGV. The CDR3 protein is CASSQIHPGTGGSPLHF. CDR3 coding DNA: TGTGCCAGCAGCCAAATACACCCCGGGACAGGGGGTTCACCCCTCCACTTT.

The chain has TRBV2 and TRBJ1-1, with 7 bases aligning to TRBD1. The CDR3 sequence is 14 residues long. V was clipped by 6 bases and J by 1 base; unmatched bases: 5. Germline V gene data show CDR1 as SNHLY and CDR2 as FYNNEI. The CDR3 reads CASRYGTENTEAFF. CDR3 DNA: TGTGCCAGCAGATATGGGACAGAGAACACTGAAGCTTTCTTT.

The chain couples TRBV7-9 to TRBJ1-1, with TRBD1 identical over 8 bases. The CDR3 contains 14 residues. Germline-derived CDR1 and CDR2 are SEHNR and FQNEAQ (reference sequence). The J segment lost 4 bases and the V segment lost 5 bases, leaving 6 bases of the junction unmatched. The CDR3 here is CASSGQGGITEAFF. CDR3 sequence (DNA): TGTGCCAGCAGCGGACAGGGAGGGATCACTGAAGCTTTCTTT.

The chain couples TRBV4-1 to TRBJ1-3; D remains unclear. Germline loops: CDR1 MGHRA, CDR2 YSYEKL. V gave up 1 base and J gave up 2 bases, with 3 bases separating them. The CDR3 length is 13 residues. CDR3 coding DNA: TGCGCCAGCAGCCAAGGGGCTGGAAACACCATATATTTT. Protein: CASSQGAGNTIYF.

The chain carries TRBV7-9 and TRBJ1-3; the match to TRBD1 covers 7 bases. Germline CDR1 reads SEHNR; CDR2 reads FQNEAQ (reference sequence). The CDR3 covers 14 residues. Germline trimming cut 5 bases from V and 4 bases from J; bases unmatched to any gene: 5. CDR3 amino acids: CASSLTGTGNTIYF. Here the CDR3 DNA reads TGTGCCAGCAGCCTGACAGGGACCGGAAACACCATATATTTT.

The chain carries TRBV2 and TRBJ1-2; D is uncertain. Germline V lookup: CDR1 SNHLY, CDR2 FYNNEI. CDR3 length: 14 residues. Deletions cut 3 bases from V and 0 bases from J, with 8 bases between. CDR3 sequence (DNA): TGTGCCAGCAGTGATTACACGTCTAACTATGGCTACACCTTC. Translating gives CASSDYTSNYGYTF.